One and the same sample provided the 25 T cell receptor beta chains below, sequenced in a study of blood T cells in healthy people across ages. The use of a sample-barcoded 5' primer and a J-beta primer mix characterized a second PCR of 7 to 11 cycles. TCRdb called the 5' RACE reads again in MiXCR, with one record for every CDR3 protein. Among around 990,000 distinct CDR3 sequences listed, approximately 38% were seen once. The specimen sequenced was blood. Receptors were obtained from a man aged 18 to 29 in good health.

Turning to this clonotype: An end of the junction differs from the germline gene, which may be a read error. The rearrangement joins TRBV10-3 to TRBJ1-2; a possible D gene is TRBD1 (5 bases). The CDR3 covers 13 residues. Germline CDR1 reads ENHRY; CDR2 reads SYGVKD. CDR3 in DNA: TGTACCATCAAGCAAGGGGCGGACTATGGCTACACCTTC. Translation gives CTIKQGADYGYTF.

The CDR3 region has the DNA TGCAGTGCTAGAGATGAGGGGCTTACGAACACTGAAGCTTTCTTT. Residues: CSARDEGLTNTEAFF. This chain connects TRBV20-1 to TRBJ1-1; the D gene is possibly TRBD1 (5 bases). This CDR3 contains 15 residues. V lost 0 bases to trimming and J lost 1 base, with 12 bases between them. Per the germline V gene, CDR1 is DFQATT and CDR2 is SNEGSKA (reference sequence).

The chain uses TRBV28 and TRBJ1-5, with 7 bases that match TRBD1. The length of the CDR3 is 15 residues. V dropped 6 bases and J dropped 3; count of bases not matched to a gene: 8. CDR1 is MDHEN, CDR2 SYDVKM, per germline. The CDR3 loop reads CASRKMDRPNQPQHF. The CDR3 DNA reads TGTGCCAGCAGAAAAATGGACAGGCCCAATCAGCCCCAGCATTTT.

The chain employs TRBV6-1 and TRBJ1-5; a weak D match, TRBD1 (5 bases). Germline V gene data show CDR1 as MNHNS and CDR2 as SASEGT. The CDR3 contains 15 residues. The V end was cut by 2 bases, the J end by 3 bases, with 11 bases between. CDR3 DNA sequence: TGTGCCAGCAGTGAATCAGGGATTCCCAATCAGCCCCAGCATTTT. As protein: CASSESGIPNQPQHF.

This chain connects TRBV7-2 to TRBJ1-2, with no clear D. Deletions cut 0 bases from V and 6 bases from J, with 11 bases between. The CDR3 runs 14 residues. Germline CDR1 is SGHTA and CDR2 is FQGNSA. For the CDR3, the DNA is TGTGCCAGCAGCTTAGCTTGGGCAGTCAATGGCTACACCTTC. Its translation is CASSLAWAVNGYTF.

This clonotype was observed a handful of times. The gene calls are TRBV30 and TRBJ1-3, with D perhaps TRBD1 (5 bases). Between the trimmed V and J ends, which lost 4 bases and 3 bases, there was a span of 16 bases. CDR3 size: 15 residues. Germline assignment: CDR1 GTSNPN and CDR2 SVGIG (reference sequence). CDR3 sequence reads: CAWIKGAGIGNTIYF. In DNA, the CDR3 is TGTGCCTGGATAAAAGGGGCAGGGATTGGAAACACCATATATTTT.

This clonotype was found a few times. J is TRBJ2-7 and V is TRBV12-3 or TRBV12-4, with 11 bases matching TRBD1. The V segment lost 5 bases and the J segment 3 bases; nucleotides outside the gene matches: 6. The CDR3 runs to 15 residues. CDR3 sequence reads: CASSPTGTGGYEQYF. In DNA form, the CDR3 reads TGTGCCAGCAGTCCCACCGGGACAGGGGGCTACGAGCAGTACTTC.

This chain uses TRBV30 with TRBJ2-3, with D perhaps TRBD2 (5 bases). The CDR3 spans 13 residues. The germline gives CDR1 GTSNPN, CDR2 SVGIG (reference sequence). Deletions cut 3 bases from V and 0 bases from J, with 7 bases between. This CDR3 is CAWSSGSTDTQYF. CDR3 bases: TGTGCCTGGAGCTCGGGAAGCACAGATACGCAGTATTTT. Full variable domain (missing parts from reference TRBV30 and TRBJ2-3): SQTIHQWPATLVQPVGSPLSLECTVEGTSNPNLYWYRQAAGRGLQLLFYSVGIGQISSEVPQNLSASRPQDRQFILSSKKLLLSDSGFYLCAWSSGSTDTQYFGPGTRLTVL.

The genes are TRBV2 and TRBJ2-2, with 8 bases fitting TRBD1. Germline loops: CDR1 SNHLY, CDR2 FYNNEI. Trimming at V came to 7 bases and at J to 6 bases, leaving 4 bases not matched to a gene. The CDR3 totals 13 residues. CDR3 sequence: CASKGRGPGELFF. For the CDR3, the DNA is TGTGCCAGCAAGGGCAGGGGGCCCGGGGAGCTGTTTTTT.

The chain uses TRBV20-1 and TRBJ2-1, with 12 nucleotides matching TRBD2. This CDR3 has 13 amino acids. The trim removed 8 bases at V and 5 bases at J, leaving 4 bases unmatched. Germline V gene data show CDR1 as DFQATT and CDR2 as SNEGSKA (reference sequence). Written as DNA, the CDR3 is TGCAGTACGTCTAGCGGGAGGGACAATGAGCAGTTCTTC. Translated, it gives CSTSSGRDNEQFF.

CDR3 protein: CAISESNYRGADTQYF. CDR3 bases: TGTGCCATCAGTGAGTCTAATTACAGGGGCGCAGATACGCAGTATTTT. The chain joins TRBV10-3 to TRBJ2-3, with 7 bases matching TRBD1. The CDR3 loop spans 16 amino acids. Germline trimming cut 0 bases from V and 4 bases from J; bases unmatched to any gene: 7. The germline V gene has CDR1 ENHRY and CDR2 SYGVKD.

This clonotype was recorded once. The chain employs TRBV25-1 and TRBJ1-4; tentative D call: TRBD1 (6 bases). Deletions cut 2 bases from V and 7 bases from J, with 17 bases between. Germline V gene sequence: CDR1 MGHDK, CDR2 SYGVNS. The CDR3 runs to 16 residues. CDR3 in DNA: TGTGCCAGCAGTGAAGCCCGACACGAGGGGGGTGAAAAACTGTTTTTT. Residues: CASSEARHEGGEKLFF.

This clonotype was counted a few times. The V and J genes are TRBV7-2 and TRBJ2-3; 7 bases fit TRBD2. The CDR3 consists of 14 residues. The V gene's germline CDR1 is SGHTA and CDR2 FQGNSA. V shed 7 bases, J shed 3 bases, and the junction held 7 bases outside the gene matches. The CDR3 sequence: CASTVGGGTDTQYF. In DNA form, the CDR3 reads TGTGCCAGCACGGTTGGGGGAGGGACAGATACGCAGTATTTT.

The chain is built from TRBV7-8 and TRBJ1-5, with D uncertain. CDR3 size: 16 residues. V dropped 1 base and J dropped 3 bases, with 13 bases sitting between them. Germline CDR1 reads SGHVS; CDR2 reads FQNEAQ. Here the CDR3 reads CASSLGAGFVNQPQHF. As DNA, the CDR3 is TGTGCCAGCAGCTTAGGGGCCGGGTTTGTCAATCAGCCCCAGCATTTT.

The chain uses TRBV9 and TRBJ2-3, with TRBD2 as a possible D gene (5 bases). The CDR3 has 13 residues. Germline V lookup: CDR1 SGDLS, CDR2 YYNGEE. V was cut by 3 bases and J by 6 bases, with 11 bases left in between. In nucleotides, the CDR3 is TGTGCCAGCAGCGGAACGGGGTGGGATACGCAGTATTTT. Protein product: CASSGTGWDTQYF.

The V and J genes are TRBV28 and TRBJ1-4; no reliable D call. Germline CDR1 reads MDHEN; CDR2 reads SYDVKM. Trimming removed 8 bases at V and 0 bases at J, with 10 bases between. The CDR3 spans 14 residues. CDR3 bases: TGTGCCAGCGGCGAGGGCTCAACTAATGAAAAACTGTTTTTT. Amino acid sequence: CASGEGSTNEKLFF.

The chain employs TRBV18 and TRBJ1-5; no firm D call. There are 15 residues in the CDR3. Germline V gene lookup returns CDR1 KGHSH and CDR2 LQKENI. With 2 bases removed from V and 7 bases from J, the gap between germline ends came to 15 bases. The CDR3 DNA reads as TGTGCCAGCTCACCAGGCCAGGCTTTTAACCAGCCCCAGCATTTT. Protein: CASSPGQAFNQPQHF.

This clonotype was found a few times. The chain is built from TRBV4-1 and TRBJ2-1, with D maybe TRBD2 (5 bases). In germline, CDR1 is MGHRA, CDR2 YSYEKL. V was pared by 4 bases and J by 5 bases, with 18 bases between. This CDR3 has 16 amino acids. The CDR3 here is CASSLPRPSGNNEQFF. The CDR3 DNA reads TGCGCCAGCAGCCTGCCGCGGCCGTCGGGGAACAATGAGCAGTTCTTC.

The chain recombines TRBV27 with TRBJ1-1, with D possibly being TRBD1 (5 bases). With 5 bases removed from V and 4 bases from J, the gap between germline ends came to 17 bases. The V gene's germline CDR1 is MNHEY and CDR2 SMNVEV (reference sequence). The CDR3 sequence is 15 residues long. CDR3 residues: CASSIRVGMVTEAFF. The DNA of the CDR3 is TGTGCCAGCAGTATCAGGGTAGGAATGGTCACTGAAGCTTTCTTT.

This chain joins TRBV2 and TRBJ1-1, with D unresolved. CDR3 length equals 15 residues. Looked up from germline, CDR1 is SNHLY and CDR2 is FYNNEI. The V gene lost 7 bases and the J gene lost 0 bases, with 15 bases spanning the gap. The CDR3 loop reads CASTRSRTMNTEAFF. CDR3 nucleotide sequence: TGTGCCAGCACCCGAAGCAGGACCATGAACACTGAAGCTTTCTTT.

The chain combines TRBV20-1 with TRBJ2-7; D might be TRBD2 (6 bases). The V and J ends lost 1 base and 0 bases respectively, with 13 bases between them. From germline, CDR1 is DFQATT and CDR2 SNEGSKA (reference sequence). This CDR3 contains 15 residues. Here the CDR3 reads CSARGSGDTSYEQYF. The DNA for the CDR3 is TGCAGTGCTAGAGGTTCGGGGGATACCTCCTACGAGCAGTACTTC.

This clonotype appeared a few times. V usage is TRBV6-2 or TRBV6-3 and J usage is TRBJ2-7; 7 bases match TRBD1. Germline CDR1 is MNHEY and CDR2 is SVGEGT. After removal of 6 bases from V and 0 bases from J, the junction contained 5 bases not matched to a gene. The CDR3 is 14 residues long. The DNA for the CDR3 is TGTGCCAGCAGACAGGGGCCCAGCTCCTACGAGCAGTACTTC. Translation gives CASRQGPSSYEQYF.

The chain combines TRBV7-6 with TRBJ2-2; the D is unclear. The CDR3 spans 13 residues. Germline V lookup: CDR1 SGHVS, CDR2 FNYEAQ. Trimming took off 5 bases at V and 5 bases at J, with 9 bases between the two ends. The DNA for the CDR3 is TGTGCCAGCAGCGGCGTTAAGACCGGGGAGCTGTTTTTT. Its protein is CASSGVKTGELFF.

This clonotype was seen at least ten times. This chain links TRBV7-2 with TRBJ2-1; D call uncertain. This CDR3 comprises 12 residues. The V gene lost 2 bases and the J gene lost 7 bases, with 6 bases spanning the gap. Germline values: CDR1 SGHTA, CDR2 FQGNSA. The CDR3 is CASSLRSNEQFF. The CDR3 nucleotides read TGTGCCAGCAGCTTACGTAGTAATGAGCAGTTCTTC.

The V gene is TRBV10-3, the J gene TRBJ1-1, with a tentative D call TRBD1 (5 bases). Deletions cut 6 bases from V and 4 bases from J, with 15 bases between. The CDR3 loop spans 14 amino acids. Germline V CDR1 and CDR2: ENHRY, SYGVKD. The CDR3 coding sequence is TGTGCCATCAGGCCCTCGGGTGGGGGCACTGAAGCTTTCTTT. It translates to CAIRPSGGGTEAFF.